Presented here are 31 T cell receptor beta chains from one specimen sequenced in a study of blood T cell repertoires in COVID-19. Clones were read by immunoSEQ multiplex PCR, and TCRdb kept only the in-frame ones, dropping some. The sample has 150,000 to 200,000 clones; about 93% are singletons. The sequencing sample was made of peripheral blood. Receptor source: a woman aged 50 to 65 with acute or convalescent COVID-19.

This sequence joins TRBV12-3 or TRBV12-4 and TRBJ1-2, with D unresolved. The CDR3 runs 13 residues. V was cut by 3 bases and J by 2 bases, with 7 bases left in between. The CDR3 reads CASSFGTNYGYTF. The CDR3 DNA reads TGTGCCAGCAGTTTTGGCACCAACTATGGCTACACCTTC.

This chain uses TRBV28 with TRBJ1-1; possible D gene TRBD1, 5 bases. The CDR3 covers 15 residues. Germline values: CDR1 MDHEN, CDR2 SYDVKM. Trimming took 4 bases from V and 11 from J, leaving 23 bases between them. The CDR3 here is CASSSRPGGNFDAFF. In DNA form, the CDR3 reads TGTGCCAGCAGTTCCCGCCCGGGGGGTAACTTTGACGCTTTCTTT.

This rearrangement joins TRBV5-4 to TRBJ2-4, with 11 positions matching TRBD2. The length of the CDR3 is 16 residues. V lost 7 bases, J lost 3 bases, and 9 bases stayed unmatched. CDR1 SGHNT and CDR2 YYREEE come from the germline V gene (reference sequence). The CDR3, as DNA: TGTGCCAGCTCCATAGGCACTAGCGGGGGCAAAAACATTCAGTACTTC. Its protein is CASSIGTSGGKNIQYF.

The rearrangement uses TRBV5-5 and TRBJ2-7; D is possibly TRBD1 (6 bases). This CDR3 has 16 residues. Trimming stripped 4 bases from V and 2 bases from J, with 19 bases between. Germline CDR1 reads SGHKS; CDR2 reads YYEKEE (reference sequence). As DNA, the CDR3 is TGTGCCAGCAGCCATCGACTGGACAGACCCGCCTACGAGCAGTACTTC. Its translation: CASSHRLDRPAYEQYF.

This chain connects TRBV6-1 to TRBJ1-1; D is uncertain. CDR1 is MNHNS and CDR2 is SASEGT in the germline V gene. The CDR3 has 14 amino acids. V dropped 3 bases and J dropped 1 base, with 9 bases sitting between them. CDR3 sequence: CASSEFTSNTEAFF. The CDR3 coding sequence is TGTGCCAGCAGTGAGTTTACATCGAACACTGAAGCTTTCTTT.

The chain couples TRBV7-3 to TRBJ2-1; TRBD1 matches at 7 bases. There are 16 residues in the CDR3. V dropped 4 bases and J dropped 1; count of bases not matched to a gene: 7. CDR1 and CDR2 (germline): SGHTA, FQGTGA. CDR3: CASSSPPGGSYNEQFF. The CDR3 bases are TGTGCCAGCAGCTCGCCCCCAGGGGGATCCTACAATGAGCAGTTCTTC. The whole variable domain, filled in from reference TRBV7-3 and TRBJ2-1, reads GAGVSQTPSNKVTEKGKYVELRCDPISGHTALYWYRQSLGQGPEFLIYFQGTGAADDSGLPNDRFFAVRPEGSVSTLKIQRTERGDSAVYLCASSSPPGGSYNEQFFGPGTRLTVL.

CDR3 sequence reads: CASSPRTGELFF. The CDR3 DNA is TGTGCCAGCAGCCCACGGACCGGGGAGCTGTTTTTT. V usage is TRBV6-5 and J usage is TRBJ2-2; D is uncertain. CDR1 and CDR2 (germline): MNHEY, SVGAGI. The V end lost 6 bases, the J end lost 5 bases, and 7 bases lay between the germline ends. The CDR3 is 12 amino acids.

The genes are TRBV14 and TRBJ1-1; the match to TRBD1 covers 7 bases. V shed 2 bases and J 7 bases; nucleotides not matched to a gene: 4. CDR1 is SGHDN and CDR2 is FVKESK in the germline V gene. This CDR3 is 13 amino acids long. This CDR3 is CASSQTGEVEAFF. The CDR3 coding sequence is TGTGCCAGCAGCCAAACAGGGGAGGTTGAAGCTTTCTTT.

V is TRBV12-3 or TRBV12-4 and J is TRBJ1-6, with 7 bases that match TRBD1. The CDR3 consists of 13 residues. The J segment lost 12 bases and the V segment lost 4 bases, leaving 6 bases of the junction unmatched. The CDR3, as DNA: TGTGCCAGCAGTTCGCGACAGGGAGGACCCCTCCACTTT. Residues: CASSSRQGGPLHF.

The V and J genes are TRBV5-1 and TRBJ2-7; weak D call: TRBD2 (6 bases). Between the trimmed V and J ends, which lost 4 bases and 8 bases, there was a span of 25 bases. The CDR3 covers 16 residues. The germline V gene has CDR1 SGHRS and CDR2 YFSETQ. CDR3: CASSMGHGTPPYQQYF. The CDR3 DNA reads TGCGCCAGCAGCATGGGTCACGGGACTCCCCCATATCAGCAGTACTTC.

DNA for the CDR3: TGTGCCACCAGCGGGACAGGGGGCGGAAGGGAAGCTTTCTTT. Its protein product is CATSGTGGGREAFF. The chain recombines TRBV15 with TRBJ1-1; 12 positions match TRBD1. The junction had 6 bases not matched to a gene; V was cut back by 5 bases and J by 8 bases. In germline, CDR1 is LNHNV, CDR2 YYDKDF (reference sequence). This CDR3 region has 14 residues. The full variable domain, in which reference TRBV15 and TRBJ1-1 provide the parts outside the CDR3, is DAMVIQNPRYQVTQFGKPVTLSCSQTLNHNVMYWYQQKSSQAPKLLFHYYDKDFNNEADTPDNFQSRRPNTSFCFLDIRSPGLGDTAMYLCATSGTGGGREAFFGQGTRLTVV.

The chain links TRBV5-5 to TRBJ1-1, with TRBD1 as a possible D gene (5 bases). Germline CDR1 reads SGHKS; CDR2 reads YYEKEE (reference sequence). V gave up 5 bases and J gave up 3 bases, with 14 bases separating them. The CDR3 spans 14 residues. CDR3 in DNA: TGTGCCAGCAGTTGGGGGGTTGAGGACACTGAAGCTTTCTTT. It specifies CASSWGVEDTEAFF.

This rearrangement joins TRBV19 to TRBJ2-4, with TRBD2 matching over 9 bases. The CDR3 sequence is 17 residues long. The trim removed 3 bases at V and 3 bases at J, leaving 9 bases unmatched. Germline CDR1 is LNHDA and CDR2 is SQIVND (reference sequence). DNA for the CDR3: TGTGCCAGTAGTATGAGTAGCGGGAGCCCTCACAAAAACATTCAGTACTTC. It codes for CASSMSSGSPHKNIQYF.

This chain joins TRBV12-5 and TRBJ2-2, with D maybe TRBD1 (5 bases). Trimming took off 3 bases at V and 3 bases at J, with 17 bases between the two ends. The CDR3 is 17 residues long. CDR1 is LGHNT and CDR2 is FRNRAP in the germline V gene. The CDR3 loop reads CASGFNSRVRDTGELFF. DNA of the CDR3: TGTGCTAGTGGTTTCAATTCCAGGGTTCGAGACACCGGGGAGCTGTTTTTT.

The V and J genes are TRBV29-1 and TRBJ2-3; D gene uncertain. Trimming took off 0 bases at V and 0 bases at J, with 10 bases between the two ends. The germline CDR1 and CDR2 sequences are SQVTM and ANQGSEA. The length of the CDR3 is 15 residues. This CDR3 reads CSVEELYSSTDTQYF. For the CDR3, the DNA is TGCAGCGTTGAAGAACTATATTCTAGCACAGATACGCAGTATTTT.

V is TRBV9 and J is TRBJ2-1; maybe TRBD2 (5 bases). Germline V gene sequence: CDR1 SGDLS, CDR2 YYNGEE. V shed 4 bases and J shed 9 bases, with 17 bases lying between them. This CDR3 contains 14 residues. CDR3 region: CASSPRVAMTEQFF. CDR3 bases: TGTGCCAGCAGCCCGCGGGTGGCTATGACTGAGCAGTTCTTC.

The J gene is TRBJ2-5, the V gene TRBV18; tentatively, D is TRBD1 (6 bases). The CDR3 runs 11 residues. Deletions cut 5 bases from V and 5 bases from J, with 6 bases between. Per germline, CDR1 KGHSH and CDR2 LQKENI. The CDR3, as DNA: TGTGCCAGCTCAACAGGGGAGACCCAGTACTTC. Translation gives CASSTGETQYF.

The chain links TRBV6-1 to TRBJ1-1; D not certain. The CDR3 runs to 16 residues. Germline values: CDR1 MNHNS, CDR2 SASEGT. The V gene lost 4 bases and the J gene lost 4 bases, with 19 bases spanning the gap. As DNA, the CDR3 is TGTGCCAGCAGTGCCATGCGAGGGTCTGGGATCACTGAAGCTTTCTTT. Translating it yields CASSAMRGSGITEAFF.

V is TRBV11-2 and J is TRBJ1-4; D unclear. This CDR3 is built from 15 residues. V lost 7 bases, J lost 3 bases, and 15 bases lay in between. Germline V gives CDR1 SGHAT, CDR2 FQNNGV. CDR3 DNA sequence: TGTGCCAGCACCCGGGGAGGGCGGGCTAATGAAAAACTGTTTTTT. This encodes CASTRGGRANEKLFF.

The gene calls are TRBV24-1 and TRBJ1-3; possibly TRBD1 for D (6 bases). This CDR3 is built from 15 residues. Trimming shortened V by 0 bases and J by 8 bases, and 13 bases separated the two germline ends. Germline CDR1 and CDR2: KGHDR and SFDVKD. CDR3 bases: TGTGCCACCAGTGATTTGAGGGGGATTAGGGACACCATATATTTT. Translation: CATSDLRGIRDTIYF.

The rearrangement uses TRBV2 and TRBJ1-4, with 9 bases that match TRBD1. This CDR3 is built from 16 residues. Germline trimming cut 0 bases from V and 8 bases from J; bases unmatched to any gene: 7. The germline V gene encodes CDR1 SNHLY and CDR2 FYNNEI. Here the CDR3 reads CASSEAAQGAGEKLFF. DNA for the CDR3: TGTGCCAGCAGTGAAGCCGCACAGGGGGCAGGGGAAAAACTGTTTTTT. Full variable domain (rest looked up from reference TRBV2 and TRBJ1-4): EPEVTQTPSHQVTQMGQEVILRCVPISNHLYFYWYRQILGQKVEFLVSFYNNEISEKSEIFDDQFSVERPDGSNFTLKIRSTKLEDSAMYFCASSEAAQGAGEKLFFGSGTQLSVL.

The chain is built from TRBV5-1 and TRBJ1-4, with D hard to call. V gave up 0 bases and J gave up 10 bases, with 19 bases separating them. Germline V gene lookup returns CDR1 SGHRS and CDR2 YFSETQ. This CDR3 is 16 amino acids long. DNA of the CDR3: TGCGCCAGCAGCTTGGAAGGAGTGGCCACGTTAAGAAAACTGTTTTTT. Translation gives CASSLEGVATLRKLFF. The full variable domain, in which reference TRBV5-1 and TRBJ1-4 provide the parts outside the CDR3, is KAGVTQTPRYLIKTRGQQVTLSCSPISGHRSVSWYQQTPGQGLQFLFEYFSETQRNKGNFPGRFSGRQFSNSRSEMNVSTLELGDSALYLCASSLEGVATLRKLFFGSGTQLSVL.

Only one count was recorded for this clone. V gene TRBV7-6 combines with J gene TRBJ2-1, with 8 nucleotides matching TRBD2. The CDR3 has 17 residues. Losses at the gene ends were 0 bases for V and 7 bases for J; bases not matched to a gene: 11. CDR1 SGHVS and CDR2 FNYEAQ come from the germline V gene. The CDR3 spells CASSLAPAAGVSNEQFF. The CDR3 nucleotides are TGTGCCAGCAGCTTAGCCCCCGCAGCGGGAGTTAGTAATGAGCAGTTCTTC.

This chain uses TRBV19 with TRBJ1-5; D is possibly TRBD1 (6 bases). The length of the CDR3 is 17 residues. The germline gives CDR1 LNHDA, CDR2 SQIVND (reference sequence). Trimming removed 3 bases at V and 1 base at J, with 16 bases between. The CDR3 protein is CASSIIPGQRSNQPQHF. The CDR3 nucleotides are TGTGCCAGTAGTATCATACCGGGACAAAGAAGCAATCAGCCCCAGCATTTT.

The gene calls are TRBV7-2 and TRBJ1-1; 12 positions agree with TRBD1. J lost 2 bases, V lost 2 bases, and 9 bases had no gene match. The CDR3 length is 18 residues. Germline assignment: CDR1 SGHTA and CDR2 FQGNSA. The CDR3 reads CASSLTGTGGQLNTEAFF. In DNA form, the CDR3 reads TGTGCCAGCAGCTTAACCGGGACAGGGGGCCAACTAAACACTGAAGCTTTCTTT.

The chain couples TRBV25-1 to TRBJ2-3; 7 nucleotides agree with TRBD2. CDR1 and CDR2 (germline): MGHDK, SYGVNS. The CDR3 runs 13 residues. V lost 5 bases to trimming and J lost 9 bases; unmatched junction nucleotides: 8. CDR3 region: CASSQPGGLTQYF. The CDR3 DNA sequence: TGTGCCAGCAGTCAGCCGGGGGGTCTAACGCAGTATTTT.

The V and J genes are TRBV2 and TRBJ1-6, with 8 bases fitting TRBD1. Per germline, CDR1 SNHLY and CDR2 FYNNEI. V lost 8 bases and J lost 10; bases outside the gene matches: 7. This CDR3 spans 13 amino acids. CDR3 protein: CASWDRRLSPLHF. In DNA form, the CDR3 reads TGTGCCAGCTGGGACAGGAGATTATCACCCCTCCACTTT.

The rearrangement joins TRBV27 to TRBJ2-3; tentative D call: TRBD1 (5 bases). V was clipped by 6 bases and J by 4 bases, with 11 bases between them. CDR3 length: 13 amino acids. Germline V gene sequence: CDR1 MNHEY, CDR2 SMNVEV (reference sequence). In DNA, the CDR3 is TGTGCCAGCAGCCAAGTGGGGCCAGATACGCAGTATTTT. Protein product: CASSQVGPDTQYF.

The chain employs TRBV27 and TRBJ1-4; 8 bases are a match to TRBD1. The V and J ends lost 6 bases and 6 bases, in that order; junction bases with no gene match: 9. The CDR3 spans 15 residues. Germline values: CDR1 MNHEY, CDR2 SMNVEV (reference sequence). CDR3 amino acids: CASRTSGTGYEKLFF. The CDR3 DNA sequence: TGTGCCAGCAGGACCTCCGGGACAGGTTATGAAAAACTGTTTTTT. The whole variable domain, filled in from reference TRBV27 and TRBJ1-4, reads EAQVTQNPRYLITVTGKKLTVTCSQNMNHEYMSWYRQDPGLGLRQIYYSMNVEVTDKGDVPEGYKVSRKEKRNFPLILESPSPNQTSLYFCASRTSGTGYEKLFFGSGTQLSVL.

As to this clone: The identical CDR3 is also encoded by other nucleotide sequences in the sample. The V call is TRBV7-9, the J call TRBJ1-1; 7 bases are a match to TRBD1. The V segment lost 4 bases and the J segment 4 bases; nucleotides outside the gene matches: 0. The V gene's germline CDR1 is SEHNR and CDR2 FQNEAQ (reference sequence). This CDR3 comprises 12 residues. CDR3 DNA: TGTGCCAGCAGCTCAGGGGGCACTGAAGCTTTCTTT. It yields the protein CASSSGGTEAFF.

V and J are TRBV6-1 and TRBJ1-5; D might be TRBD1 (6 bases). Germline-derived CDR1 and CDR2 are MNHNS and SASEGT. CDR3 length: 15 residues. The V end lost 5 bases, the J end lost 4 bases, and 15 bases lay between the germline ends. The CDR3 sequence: CASSTQDSANQPQHF. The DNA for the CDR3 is TGTGCCAGCAGTACCCAGGACAGCGCGAATCAGCCCCAGCATTTT.